The TCR beta chain described here comes from a study of blood T cell repertoires in COVID-19. Study at large: Acute and convalescent COVID-19 specimens originated in the United States, Italy and Spain. Sources were T cells, B-cell-depleted T cells, or PBMCs; the material itself was cDNA or gDNA.

Seattle's cohort entered during active infection and was followed longitudinally. Authors' processing steps: Nucleated cell counts were estimated from reference gene primer amplification. The assay was immunoSEQ multiplex PCR, and TCRdb's table has in-frame clones only and misses some. D and trimming were read from the DNA, whereas the V and J calls and clone size are those reported in that table. Among around 70,000 clones, less than 90% were seen once, and the ten largest hold over 10%. The trim removed 0 bases at V and 7 bases at J, leaving 2 bases unmatched. This CDR3 is 14 amino acids long. CDR1 and CDR2 from the germline V gene are SGHTA and FQGTGA.

The chain employs TRBV7-3 and TRBJ2-2; the match to TRBD2 covers 7 bases. This TCR came from a man between 50 and 59 years old with COVID-19, enrolled during active disease. Sequencing input: peripheral blood. This CDR3 reads CASSLTGGSGELFF. The CDR3 nucleotides read TGTGCCAGCAGCTTAACGGGAGGGAGCGGGGAGCTGTTTTTT. The whole variable domain, remainder taken from reference TRBV7-3 and TRBJ2-2, is GAGVSQTPSNKVTEKGKYVELRCDPISGHTALYWYRQSLGQGPEFLIYFQGTGAADDSGLPNDRFFAVRPEGSVSTLKIQRTERGDSAVYLCASSLTGGSGELFFGEGSRLTVL.